Listed here are 5 T cell receptor beta chains from one sample, sequenced in a study of CD8+CD57+ T cells in acquired aplastic anemia. CD8+CD57+ cell expansion, shown by flow cytometry, had occurred in the patients selected for sequencing. TCR beta VDJ combinations and CDR3 sequences were profiled from genomic DNA. TCRdb independently ran MiXCR on the reads; one entry per CDR3 protein. The sample carries under 200,000 distinct CDR3 sequences, 45% to 50% recorded once. Input material: sorted CD4+, CD8+, or CD8+CD57+ T cells (not recorded which) from PBMCs. These receptors all come from a human donor with aplastic anemia.

The table lists this clonotype with many counts. The chain recombines TRBV20-1 with TRBJ2-7; D might be TRBD2 (5 bases). The V end was cut by 6 bases, the J end by 0 bases, with 15 bases between. This CDR3 contains 14 residues. From germline, CDR1 is DFQATT and CDR2 SNEGSKA (reference sequence). In nucleotides, the CDR3 is TGCAGTGCCAGCGCGCGGGTGAGCTCCTACGAGCAGTACTTC. Its protein product is CSASARVSSYEQYF.

The chain links TRBV5-1 to TRBJ1-6; possible D gene TRBD1, 6 bases. CDR3 size: 15 residues. Germline V lookup: CDR1 SGHRS, CDR2 YFSETQ. V was pared by 5 bases and J by 9 bases, with 18 bases between. The CDR3 DNA reads as TGCGCCAGCAGGTCGGACAGACCGGGAGTTTCACCCCTCCACTTT. This gives the protein CASRSDRPGVSPLHF.

The V gene is TRBV10-3, the J gene TRBJ2-3; 11 bases align to TRBD2. Germline V gene lookup returns CDR1 ENHRY and CDR2 SYGVKD. V gave up 3 bases and J gave up 2 bases; unmatched junction bases: 4. The CDR3 covers 16 residues. The CDR3: CAISDTTSGATDTQYF. CDR3 sequence (DNA): TGTGCCATCAGTGATACGACTAGCGGGGCCACAGATACGCAGTATTTT.

This clonotype has at least ten counts. The chain couples TRBV19 to TRBJ1-1; TRBD1 is a possible D gene (5 bases). V was trimmed by 1 base and J by 1 base, leaving 7 bases between them. This CDR3 region has 14 residues. In germline, CDR1 is LNHDA, CDR2 SQIVND (reference sequence). The CDR3 region has the DNA TGTGCCAGTAGTATAGGGGGCACGAACACTGAAGCTTTCTTT. This gives the protein CASSIGGTNTEAFF. The full variable domain, rest sourced from reference TRBV19 and TRBJ1-1, is DGGITQSPKYLFRKEGQNVTLSCEQNLNHDAMYWYRQDPGQGLRLIYYSQIVNDFQKGDIAEGYSVSREKKESFPLTVTSAQKNPTAFYLCASSIGGTNTEAFFGQGTRLTVV.

This clonotype was picked up one time. The chain combines TRBV20-1 with TRBJ1-4; D is perhaps TRBD1 (5 bases). V dropped 3 bases and J dropped 3 bases, with 11 bases sitting between them. Germline V gene lookup returns CDR1 DFQATT and CDR2 SNEGSKA (reference sequence). The CDR3 length is 14 residues. The CDR3 DNA follows: TGCAGTGCTAGGCCCGGGGGGGCTAATGAAAAACTGTTTTTT. It translates to CSARPGGANEKLFF.